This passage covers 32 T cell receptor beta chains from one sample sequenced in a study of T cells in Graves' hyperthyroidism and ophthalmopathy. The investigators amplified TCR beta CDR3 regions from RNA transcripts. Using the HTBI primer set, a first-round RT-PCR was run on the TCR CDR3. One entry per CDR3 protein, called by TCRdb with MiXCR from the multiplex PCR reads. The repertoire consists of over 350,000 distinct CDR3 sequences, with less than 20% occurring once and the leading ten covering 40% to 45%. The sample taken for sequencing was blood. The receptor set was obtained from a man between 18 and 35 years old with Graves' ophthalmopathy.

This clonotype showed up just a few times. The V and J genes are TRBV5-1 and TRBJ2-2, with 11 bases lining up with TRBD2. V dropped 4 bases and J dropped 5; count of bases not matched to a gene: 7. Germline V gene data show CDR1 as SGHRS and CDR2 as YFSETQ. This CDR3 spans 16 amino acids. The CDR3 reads CASSPTTSGVTGELFF. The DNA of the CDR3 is TGCGCCAGCAGCCCGACGACTAGCGGGGTAACCGGGGAGCTGTTTTTT.

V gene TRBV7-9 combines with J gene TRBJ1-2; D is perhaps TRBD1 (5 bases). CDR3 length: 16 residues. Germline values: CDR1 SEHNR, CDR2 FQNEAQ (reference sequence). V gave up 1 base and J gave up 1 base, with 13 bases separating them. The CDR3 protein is CASSLGGTDINYGYTF. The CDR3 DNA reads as TGTGCCAGCAGCTTAGGGGGGACCGATATTAACTATGGCTACACCTTC.

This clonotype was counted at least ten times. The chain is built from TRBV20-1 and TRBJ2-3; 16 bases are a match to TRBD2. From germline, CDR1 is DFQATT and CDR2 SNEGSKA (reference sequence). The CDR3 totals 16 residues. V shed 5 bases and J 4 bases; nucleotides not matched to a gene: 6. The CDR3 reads CSAPGLAGGHADTQYF. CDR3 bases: TGCAGTGCTCCGGGACTAGCGGGGGGGCATGCAGATACGCAGTATTTT.

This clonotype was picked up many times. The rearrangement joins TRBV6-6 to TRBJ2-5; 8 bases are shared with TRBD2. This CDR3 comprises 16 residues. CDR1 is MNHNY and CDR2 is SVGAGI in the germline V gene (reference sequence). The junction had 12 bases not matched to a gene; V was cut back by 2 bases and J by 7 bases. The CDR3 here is CASSYGGSGDKGTQYF. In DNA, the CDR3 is TGTGCCAGCAGTTACGGTGGTAGCGGGGACAAGGGGACCCAGTACTTC.

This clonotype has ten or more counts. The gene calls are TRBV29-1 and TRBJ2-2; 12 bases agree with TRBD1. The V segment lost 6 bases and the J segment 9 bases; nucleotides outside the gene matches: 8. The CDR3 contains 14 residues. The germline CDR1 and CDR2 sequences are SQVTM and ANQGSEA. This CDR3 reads CSVRTGQGARELFF. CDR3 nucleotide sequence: TGCAGCGTGCGCACGGGACAGGGGGCAAGGGAGCTGTTTTTT.

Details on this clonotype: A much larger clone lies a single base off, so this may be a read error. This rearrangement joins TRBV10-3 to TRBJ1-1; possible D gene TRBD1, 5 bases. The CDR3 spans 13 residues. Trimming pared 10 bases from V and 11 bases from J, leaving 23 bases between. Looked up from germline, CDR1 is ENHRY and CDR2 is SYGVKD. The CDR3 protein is CATSPTGLLGAFF. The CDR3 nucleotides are TGTGCCACCAGCCCAACAGGACTCCTTGGGGCTTTCTTT.

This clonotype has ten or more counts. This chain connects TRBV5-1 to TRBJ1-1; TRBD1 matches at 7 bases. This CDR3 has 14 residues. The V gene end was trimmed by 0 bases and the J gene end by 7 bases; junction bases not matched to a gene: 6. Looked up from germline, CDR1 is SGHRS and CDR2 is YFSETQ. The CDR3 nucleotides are TGCGCCAGCAGCTTGGACGGACAGGACTTTGAAGCTTTCTTT. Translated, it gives CASSLDGQDFEAFF.

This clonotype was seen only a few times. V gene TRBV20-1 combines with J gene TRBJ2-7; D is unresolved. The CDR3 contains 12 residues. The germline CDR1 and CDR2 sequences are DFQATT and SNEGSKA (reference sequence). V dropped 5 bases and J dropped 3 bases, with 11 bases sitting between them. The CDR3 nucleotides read TGCAGTGCTGAGGACGGAGACTACGAGCAGTACTTC. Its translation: CSAEDGDYEQYF.

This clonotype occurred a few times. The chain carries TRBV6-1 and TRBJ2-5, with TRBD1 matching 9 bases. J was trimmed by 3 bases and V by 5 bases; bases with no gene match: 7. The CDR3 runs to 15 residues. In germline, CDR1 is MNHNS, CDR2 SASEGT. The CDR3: CASSYPGDREETQYF. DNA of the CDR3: TGTGCCAGCAGTTATCCCGGGGACAGGGAAGAGACCCAGTACTTC.

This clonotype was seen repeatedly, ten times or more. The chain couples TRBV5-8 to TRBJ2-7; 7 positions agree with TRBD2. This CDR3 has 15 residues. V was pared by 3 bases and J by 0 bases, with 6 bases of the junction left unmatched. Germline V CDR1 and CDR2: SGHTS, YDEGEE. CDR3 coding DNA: TGTGCCAGCAGCTCCGCTCGCGGGGGCTCCTACGAGCAGTACTTC. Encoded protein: CASSSARGGSYEQYF.

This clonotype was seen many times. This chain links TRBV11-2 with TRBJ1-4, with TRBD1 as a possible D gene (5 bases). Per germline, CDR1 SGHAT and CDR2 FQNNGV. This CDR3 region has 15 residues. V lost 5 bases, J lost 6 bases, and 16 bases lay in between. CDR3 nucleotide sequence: TGTGCCAGCAGCCGCAAAGGGGAGTCCGATGAAAAACTGTTTTTT. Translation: CASSRKGESDEKLFF.

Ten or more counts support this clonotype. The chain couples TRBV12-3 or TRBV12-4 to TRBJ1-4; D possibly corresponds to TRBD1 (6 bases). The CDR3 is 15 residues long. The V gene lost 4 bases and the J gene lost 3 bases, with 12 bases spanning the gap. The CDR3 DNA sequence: TGTGCCAGCAGTTCCACAGGGTCGGCTAATGAAAAACTGTTTTTT. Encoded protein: CASSSTGSANEKLFF.

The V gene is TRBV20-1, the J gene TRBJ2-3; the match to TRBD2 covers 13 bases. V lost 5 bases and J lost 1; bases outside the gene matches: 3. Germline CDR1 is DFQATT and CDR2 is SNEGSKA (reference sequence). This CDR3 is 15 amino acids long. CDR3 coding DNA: TGCAGTGCTCCCGGACTAGCGGGGGGCACAGATACGCAGTATTTT. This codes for CSAPGLAGGTDTQYF.

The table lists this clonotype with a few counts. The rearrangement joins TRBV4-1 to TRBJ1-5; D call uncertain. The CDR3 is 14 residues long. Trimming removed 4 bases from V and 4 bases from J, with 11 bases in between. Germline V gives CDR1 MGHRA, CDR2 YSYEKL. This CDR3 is CASSPAEGNQPQHF. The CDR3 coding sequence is TGCGCCAGCAGCCCTGCGGAGGGTAATCAGCCCCAGCATTTT.

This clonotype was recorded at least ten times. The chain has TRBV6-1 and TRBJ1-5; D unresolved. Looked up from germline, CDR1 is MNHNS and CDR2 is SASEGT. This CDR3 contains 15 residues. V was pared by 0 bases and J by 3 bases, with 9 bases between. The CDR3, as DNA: TGTGCCAGCAGTGAAGCATCGACCCACAATCAGCCCCAGCATTTT. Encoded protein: CASSEASTHNQPQHF.

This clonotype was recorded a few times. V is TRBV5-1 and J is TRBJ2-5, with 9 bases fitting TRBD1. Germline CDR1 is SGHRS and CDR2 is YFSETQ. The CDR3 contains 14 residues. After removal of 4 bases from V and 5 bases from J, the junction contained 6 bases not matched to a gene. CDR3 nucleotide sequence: TGCGCCAGCAGCGGGGGACAGGGAGGCGAGACCCAGTACTTC. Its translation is CASSGGQGGETQYF.

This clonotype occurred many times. In DNA, the CDR3 is TGTGCCAGCACCACATCCACGACGCCGTCTGGGGCCAACGTCCTGACTTTC. It encodes CASTTSTTPSGANVLTF. The chain carries TRBV28 and TRBJ2-6, with unresolved D. Germline values: CDR1 MDHEN, CDR2 SYDVKM. V shed 7 bases and J shed 1 base, with 17 bases lying between them. This CDR3 is built from 17 residues.

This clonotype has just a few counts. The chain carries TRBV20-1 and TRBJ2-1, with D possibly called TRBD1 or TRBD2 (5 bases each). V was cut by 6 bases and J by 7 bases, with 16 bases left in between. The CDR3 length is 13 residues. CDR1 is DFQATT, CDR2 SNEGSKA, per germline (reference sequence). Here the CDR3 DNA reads TGCAGTGCCGGGGCGACGACTGGGAATGAGCAGTTCTTC. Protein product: CSAGATTGNEQFF.

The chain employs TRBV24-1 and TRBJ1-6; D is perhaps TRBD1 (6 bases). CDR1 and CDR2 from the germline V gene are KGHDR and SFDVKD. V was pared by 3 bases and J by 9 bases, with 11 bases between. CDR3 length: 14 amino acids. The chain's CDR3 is CATSDTTRGSPLHF. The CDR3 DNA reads TGTGCCACCAGTGATACCACCAGGGGTTCACCCCTCCACTTT.

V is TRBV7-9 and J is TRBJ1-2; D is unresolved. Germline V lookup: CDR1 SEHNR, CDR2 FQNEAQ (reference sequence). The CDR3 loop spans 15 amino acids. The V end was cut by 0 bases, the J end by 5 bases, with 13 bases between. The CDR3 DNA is TGTGCCAGCAGCTTAGCGGGCAGGAATTTATATGGCTACACCTTC. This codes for CASSLAGRNLYGYTF.

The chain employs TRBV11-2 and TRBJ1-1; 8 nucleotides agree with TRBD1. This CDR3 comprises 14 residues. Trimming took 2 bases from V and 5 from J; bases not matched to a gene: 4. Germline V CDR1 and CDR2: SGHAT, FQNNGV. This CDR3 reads CASSLIRQGTEAFF. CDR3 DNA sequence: TGTGCCAGCAGCTTAATAAGACAGGGGACTGAAGCTTTCTTT.

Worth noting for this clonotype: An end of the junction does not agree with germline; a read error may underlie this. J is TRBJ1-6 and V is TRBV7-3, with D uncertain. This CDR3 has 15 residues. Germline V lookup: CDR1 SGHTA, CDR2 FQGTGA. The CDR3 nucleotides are TGTGCCAGCAGCTTAGTTAGCTCCTATAGTTCACCCCTCCACTTT. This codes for CASSLVSSYSSPLHF.

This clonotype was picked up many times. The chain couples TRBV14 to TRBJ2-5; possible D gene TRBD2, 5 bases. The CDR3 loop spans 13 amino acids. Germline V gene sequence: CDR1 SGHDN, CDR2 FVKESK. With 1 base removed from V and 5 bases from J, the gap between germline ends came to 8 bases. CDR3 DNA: TGTGCCAGCAGCCAAGGCGGGTGGGAGACCCAGTACTTC. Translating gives CASSQGGWETQYF.

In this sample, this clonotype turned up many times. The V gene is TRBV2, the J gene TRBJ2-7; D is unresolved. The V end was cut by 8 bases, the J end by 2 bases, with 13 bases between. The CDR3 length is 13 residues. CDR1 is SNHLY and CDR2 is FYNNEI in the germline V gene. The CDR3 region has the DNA TGTGCCAGCTACCGACCAGCCCCCTACGAGCAGTACTTC. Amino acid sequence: CASYRPAPYEQYF. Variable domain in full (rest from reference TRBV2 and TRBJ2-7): EPEVTQTPSHQVTQMGQEVILRCVPISNHLYFYWYRQILGQKVEFLVSFYNNEISEKSEIFDDQFSVERPDGSNFTLKIRSTKLEDSAMYFCASYRPAPYEQYFGPGTRLTVT.

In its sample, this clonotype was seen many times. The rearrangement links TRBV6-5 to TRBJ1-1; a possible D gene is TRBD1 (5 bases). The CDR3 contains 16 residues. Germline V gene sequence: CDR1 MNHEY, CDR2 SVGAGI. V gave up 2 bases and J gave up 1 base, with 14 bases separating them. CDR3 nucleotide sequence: TGTGCCAGCAGTTACGGCTTTGGGGCAGCGAACACTGAAGCTTTCTTT. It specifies CASSYGFGAANTEAFF.

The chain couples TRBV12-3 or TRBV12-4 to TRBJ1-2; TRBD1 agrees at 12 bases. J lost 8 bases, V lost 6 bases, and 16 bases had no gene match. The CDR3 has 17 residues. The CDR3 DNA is TGTGCCAGCAGAACAACATATGGGACAGGGGGCAGGCAGGGCTACACCTTC. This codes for CASRTTYGTGGRQGYTF.

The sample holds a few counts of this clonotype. CDR3 nucleotides: TGTGCCAGCACCCCCTCGGGACTAGCGGGAGTTGATGAGACCCAGTACTTC. It is translated as CASTPSGLAGVDETQYF. The chain carries TRBV7-9 and TRBJ2-5; 14 bases match TRBD2. The CDR3 totals 17 residues. Germline loops: CDR1 SEHNR, CDR2 FQNEAQ (reference sequence). V shed 7 bases, J shed 5 bases, and the junction held 12 bases outside the gene matches. Supplemented by reference TRBV7-9 and TRBJ2-5, the full variable domain reads DTGVSQNPRHKITKRGQNVTFRCDPISEHNRLYWYRQTLGQGPEFLTYFQNEAQLEKSRLLSDRFSAERPKGSFSTLEIQRTEQGDSAMYLCASTPSGLAGVDETQYFGPGTRLLVL.

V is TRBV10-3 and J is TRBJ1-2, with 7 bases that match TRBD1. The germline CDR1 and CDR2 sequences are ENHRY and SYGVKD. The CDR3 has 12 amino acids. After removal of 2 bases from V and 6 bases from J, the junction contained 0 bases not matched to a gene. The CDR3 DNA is TGTGCCATCAGTGAGGGACAGGATGGCTACACCTTC. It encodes CAISEGQDGYTF.

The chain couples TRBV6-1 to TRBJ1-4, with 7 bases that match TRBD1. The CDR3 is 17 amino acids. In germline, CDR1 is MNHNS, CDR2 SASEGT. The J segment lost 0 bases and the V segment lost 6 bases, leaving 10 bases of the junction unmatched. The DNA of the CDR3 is TGTGCCAGCAGCTTACAGGGGACCGAGGCAACTAATGAAAAACTGTTTTTT. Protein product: CASSLQGTEATNEKLFF.

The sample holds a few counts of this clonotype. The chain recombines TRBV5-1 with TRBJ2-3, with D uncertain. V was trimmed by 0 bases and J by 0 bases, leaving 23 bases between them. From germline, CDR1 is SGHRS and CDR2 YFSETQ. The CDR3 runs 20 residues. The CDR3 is CASSLGRLWPEFSSTDTQYF. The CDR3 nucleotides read TGCGCCAGCAGCTTGGGACGACTGTGGCCTGAATTCTCTAGCACAGATACGCAGTATTTT.

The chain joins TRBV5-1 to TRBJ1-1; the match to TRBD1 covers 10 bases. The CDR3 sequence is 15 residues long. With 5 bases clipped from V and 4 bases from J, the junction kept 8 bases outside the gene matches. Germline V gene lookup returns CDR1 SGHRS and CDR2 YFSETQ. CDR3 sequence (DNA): TGCGCCAGCAGTGAGACAGGGGGCTCGGGCACTGAAGCTTTCTTT. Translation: CASSETGGSGTEAFF.

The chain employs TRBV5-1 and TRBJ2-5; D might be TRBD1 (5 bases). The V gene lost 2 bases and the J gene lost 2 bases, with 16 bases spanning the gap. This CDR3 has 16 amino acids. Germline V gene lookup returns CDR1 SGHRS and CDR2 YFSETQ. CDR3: CASSFNQGRGQETQYF. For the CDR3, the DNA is TGCGCCAGCAGCTTTAATCAGGGTAGGGGACAAGAGACCCAGTACTTC.